Listed here are 18 T cell receptor beta chains from one sample, sequenced in a study of early T cells in non-severe SARS-CoV-2 infection. In TCRdb, the 5' RACE reads were re-called with MiXCR into one record per CDR3 protein. The repertoire holds about 31,000 distinct CDR3 sequences, about 7% seen once, with about 13% in the top ten. Here the sequenced sample was whole blood, taken at baseline. These receptors were obtained from an adult who was a healthcare worker with PCR-confirmed SARS-CoV-2 infection or an uninfected control (not recorded which).

This clonotype has at least ten counts. The chain joins TRBV20-1 to TRBJ2-4; unclear D gene. Trimming cost V 4 bases and J 2 bases, with 12 bases left between them. The CDR3 runs to 14 residues. Germline CDR1 and CDR2: DFQATT and SNEGSKA (reference sequence). The CDR3 here is CSAIWSAPKNIQYF. CDR3 coding DNA: TGCAGTGCTATCTGGTCGGCCCCCAAAAACATTCAGTACTTC.

Many counts were recorded for this clonotype. The genes are TRBV5-1 and TRBJ1-4; D perhaps matches TRBD1 (6 bases). V was cut by 0 bases and J by 8 bases, with 14 bases left in between. Germline CDR1 and CDR2: SGHRS and YFSETQ. This CDR3 is 15 amino acids long. The CDR3 loop is CASSLEGGEREKLFF. The CDR3 coding sequence is TGCGCCAGCAGCTTGGAAGGGGGTGAAAGGGAAAAACTGTTTTTT. The whole variable domain, remainder taken from reference TRBV5-1 and TRBJ1-4, is KAGVTQTPRYLIKTRGQQVTLSCSPISGHRSVSWYQQTPGQGLQFLFEYFSETQRNKGNFPGRFSGRQFSNSRSEMNVSTLELGDSALYLCASSLEGGEREKLFFGSGTQLSVL.

This clonotype was seen repeatedly, ten times or more. V usage is TRBV5-4 and J usage is TRBJ2-7; no reliable D call. Between the trimmed V and J ends, which lost 0 bases and 4 bases, there was a span of 11 bases. Germline loops: CDR1 SGHNT, CDR2 YYREEE (reference sequence). The CDR3 is made up of 14 amino acids. The CDR3 region is CASSLDDPRYEQYF. The CDR3 DNA sequence: TGTGCCAGCAGCTTGGATGACCCTAGGTACGAGCAGTACTTC. The entire variable domain, with the rest obtained from reference TRBV5-4 and TRBJ2-7, is as follows: ETGVTQSPTHLIKTRGQQVTLRCSSQSGHNTVSWYQQALGQGPQFIFQYYREEENGRGNFPPRFSGLQFPNYSSELNVNALELDDSALYLCASSLDDPRYEQYFGPGTRLTVT.

This clonotype has a handful of counts. This sequence joins TRBV21-1 and TRBJ2-1. TRBV21-1 constitutes a pseudogene. The CDR3 extends over 13 amino acids. CDR3 residues: CASSPRSYNEQFF. The CDR3 region has the DNA TGTGCCAGCAGCCCACGCTCCTACAATGAGCAGTTCTTC.

This clonotype has a count of ten or more. V gene TRBV4-3 combines with J gene TRBJ1-1, with a possible D match to TRBD1 (5 bases). V was cut by 0 bases and J by 0 bases, with 14 bases left in between. This CDR3 has 17 residues. CDR1 is LGHNA and CDR2 is YSLEER in the germline V gene. The CDR3 DNA sequence: TGCGCCAGCAGCCAAGATCCGGAGGGACTCGTGAACACTGAAGCTTTCTTT. Translated: CASSQDPEGLVNTEAFF.

At least ten counts were recorded for this clonotype. The V call is TRBV7-2, the J call TRBJ2-7; D possibly corresponds to TRBD1 (6 bases). V dropped 3 bases and J dropped 4 bases, with 7 bases sitting between them. CDR3 length equals 12 residues. Germline loops: CDR1 SGHTA, CDR2 FQGNSA. The CDR3 nucleotides are TGTGCCAGCAGCTTGGGGACATACGAGCAGTACGTC. It yields the protein CASSLGTYEQYV.

This clonotype was recorded many times. The rearrangement uses TRBV7-2 and TRBJ2-1; unclear D gene. Trimming took 8 bases from V and 9 from J, leaving 20 bases between them. From germline, CDR1 is SGHTA and CDR2 FQGNSA. CDR3 length: 14 residues. DNA for the CDR3: TGTGCCAGCGGCGGTTCCCGGGTTAAAGGTGAGCAGTTCTTC. This encodes CASGGSRVKGEQFF. The complete variable domain, with remaining parts taken from reference TRBV7-2 and TRBJ2-1, reads GAGVSQSPSNKVTEKGKDVELRCDPISGHTALYWYRQSLGQGLEFLIYFQGNSAPDKSGLPSDRFSAERTGGSVSTLTIQRTQQEDSAVYLCASGGSRVKGEQFFGPGTRLTVL.

With respect to this clonotype: Its ends do not fully match the called genes, so a read error is possible. The chain is built from TRBV7-7 and TRBJ2-3; the match to TRBD2 covers 8 bases. This CDR3 is 15 amino acids long. Germline V gene sequence: CDR1 SSHAT, CDR2 FNYEAQ (reference sequence). The CDR3 DNA sequence: TGTGCTAGCAGTTCATCCCCAGCGGGAGAAGATACGCAGTATTTT. It yields the protein CASSSSPAGEDTQYF.

This clonotype was recorded many times. This CDR3 reads CASSYRWTGGGNQPQHF. For the CDR3, the DNA is TGTGCCAGCAGTTATCGTTGGACAGGGGGCGGAAATCAGCCCCAGCATTTT. The chain carries TRBV6-5 and TRBJ1-5; 11 positions agree with TRBD1. Trimming removed 3 bases from V and 4 bases from J; junction bases left unmatched: 8. The length of the CDR3 is 17 residues. Germline-derived CDR1 and CDR2 are MNHEY and SVGAGI.

This clonotype was recorded at least ten times. The chain recombines TRBV19 with TRBJ2-5; TRBD2 aligns across 8 bases. This CDR3 contains 15 residues. V shed 0 bases, J shed 4 bases, and the junction held 4 bases outside the gene matches. Per the germline V gene, CDR1 is LNHDA and CDR2 is SQIVND (reference sequence). The CDR3 region is CASSIDRGGPETQYF. The CDR3 bases are TGTGCCAGTAGTATAGATCGGGGGGGGCCAGAGACCCAGTACTTC.

This chain joins TRBV5-6 and TRBJ1-1, with unresolved D. CDR3 length: 16 residues. The germline CDR1 and CDR2 sequences are SGHDT and YYEEEE. V lost 0 bases to trimming and J lost 2 bases, with 14 bases between them. CDR3 coding DNA: TGTGCCAGCAGCTTGGTCCGGGAAGGAAGCAACACTGAAGCTTTCTTT. It codes for CASSLVREGSNTEAFF.

This rearrangement joins TRBV6-4 to TRBJ2-1, with 9 bases matching TRBD1. Germline V gene sequence: CDR1 MRHNA, CDR2 SNTAGT. The V and J ends lost 6 bases and 7 bases, in that order; junction bases with no gene match: 7. The CDR3 runs 14 residues. The CDR3 is CASSEGQGMNEQFF. CDR3 sequence (DNA): TGTGCCAGCAGCGAGGGACAGGGTATGAATGAGCAGTTCTTC.

DNA of the CDR3: TGTGCCAGCAGCCAAGGGTATCAGCCCCAGCATTTT. This sequence encodes CASSQGYQPQHF. The V gene is TRBV3-1, the J gene TRBJ1-5; no clear D gene. There are 12 residues in the CDR3. The germline V and J ends were trimmed by 1 base and 5 bases, with 3 bases remaining between them. Germline CDR1 and CDR2: LGHDT and YNNKEL (reference sequence). The full variable domain, its missing parts supplied by reference TRBV3-1 and TRBJ1-5, is DTAVSQTPKYLVTQMGNDKSIKCEQNLGHDTMYWYKQDSKKFLKIMFSYNNKELIINETVPNRFSPKSPDKAHLNLHINSLELGDSAVYFCASSQGYQPQHFGDGTRLSIL.

The V call is TRBV12-3 or TRBV12-4, the J call TRBJ2-5; D remains ambiguous. V was cut by 2 bases and J by 3 bases, with 7 bases left in between. The CDR3 extends over 13 amino acids. The CDR3 sequence: CASSLRRKETQYF. CDR3 DNA: TGTGCCAGCAGTTTAAGGAGAAAAGAGACCCAGTACTTC.

This clonotype appeared many times. The gene calls are TRBV11-3 and TRBJ1-4; possibly TRBD1 for D (5 bases). CDR3 length: 16 amino acids. Looked up from germline, CDR1 is SGHNT and CDR2 is YENEEA. V gave up 6 bases and J gave up 5 bases, with 19 bases separating them. The CDR3 DNA is TGTGCCAGCAGTCCAGGAACCGGGACGGAGAATGAAAAACTGTTTTTT. It specifies CASSPGTGTENEKLFF.

This clonotype was detected only a few times. The genes are TRBV3-1 and TRBJ1-3, with D unclear. The V and J ends lost 5 bases and 6 bases respectively, with 17 bases between them. CDR3 length equals 15 residues. Germline CDR1 and CDR2: LGHDT and YNNKEL (reference sequence). CDR3 nucleotide sequence: TGTGCCAGCAGCATTCGGGCCCCTGCTGAAAACACCATATATTTT. Protein: CASSIRAPAENTIYF.

This clonotype occurred a few times. CDR3 DNA sequence: TGTGCCACCAGTGACACGGGACAGGGCTGGAATGAGCAGTTCTTC. Translation: CATSDTGQGWNEQFF. The J gene is TRBJ2-1, the V gene TRBV24-1; 9 nucleotides align to TRBD1. This CDR3 region has 15 residues. With 4 bases clipped from V and 7 bases from J, the junction kept 7 bases outside the gene matches. The germline V gene encodes CDR1 KGHDR and CDR2 SFDVKD.

The chain employs TRBV14 and TRBJ1-1; a possible D gene is TRBD1 (6 bases). The CDR3 extends over 13 amino acids. Looked up from germline, CDR1 is SGHDN and CDR2 is FVKESK. V was cut by 1 base and J by 11 bases, with 14 bases left in between. CDR3 in amino acids: CASSQGDVGGAFF. The CDR3 DNA sequence: TGTGCCAGCAGCCAAGGAGATGTGGGGGGCGCTTTCTTT.